This T cell receptor (beta chain) appears in the sequencing data of a study of OX40 agonist ivuxolimab in advanced cancers. As for the study in general: At 82.7% male, the cohort had a mean age of about 55 years, ranging from 23 to 79.

Exclusion applied to patients with autoimmune disease history or systemic immunosuppression. The data were produced by immunoSEQ multiplex PCR, yet TCRdb's version contains in-frame clones alone and is incomplete. The table records 25,000 or so clones, approximately 81% of them present only once. Looked up from germline, CDR1 is MRHNA and CDR2 is SNTAGT. This CDR3 comprises 15 residues. V lost 0 bases and J lost 2, with 8 bases in between. This sequence was found in an adult with an advanced solid tumor such as melanoma, head and neck, liver or kidney cancer. This specimen was CD4+ or CD8+ T cells sorted from blood, taken in a trial of the OX40 agonist ivuxolimab. The genes are TRBV6-4 and TRBJ2-1; no reliable D call. The CDR3 protein is CASSDSARPYNEQFF. CDR3 sequence (DNA): TGTGCCAGCAGTGACTCGGCTAGGCCCTACAATGAGCAGTTCTTC.